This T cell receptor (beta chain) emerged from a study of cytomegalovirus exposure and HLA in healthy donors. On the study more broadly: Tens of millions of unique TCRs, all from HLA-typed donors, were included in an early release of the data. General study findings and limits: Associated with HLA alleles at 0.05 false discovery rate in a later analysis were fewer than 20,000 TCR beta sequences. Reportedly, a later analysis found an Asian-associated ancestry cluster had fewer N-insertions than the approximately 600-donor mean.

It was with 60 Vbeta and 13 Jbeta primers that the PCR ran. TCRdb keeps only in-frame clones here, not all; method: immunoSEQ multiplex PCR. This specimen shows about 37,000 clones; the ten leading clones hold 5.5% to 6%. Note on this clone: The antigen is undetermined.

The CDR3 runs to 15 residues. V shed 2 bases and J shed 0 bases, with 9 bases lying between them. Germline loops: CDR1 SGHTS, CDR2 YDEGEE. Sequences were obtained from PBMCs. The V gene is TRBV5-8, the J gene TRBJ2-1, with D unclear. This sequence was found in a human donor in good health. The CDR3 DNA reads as TGTGCCAGCAGCTTATTTAGGAGCTCCTACAATGAGCAGTTCTTC. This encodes CASSLFRSSYNEQFF.